Shown below are 30 T cell receptor beta chains from a single sample sequenced in a study of OX40 agonist ivuxolimab in advanced cancers. The library was prepared using the immunoSEQ multiplex PCR assay. Entries here come from immuneACCESS through TCRdb and include only in-frame sequences with V and J called. Some clones fail to appear in such tables; in the studies checked, an unresolved V gene covers under half of the shortfall, and the cause of the remainder is unknown. The sample data list tens of thousands of clones, and 65% to 90% of these were observed just once. Together, the top ten hold 0.95% to 1.3% of the sample. The material sequenced was CD4+ or CD8+ T cells sorted from blood, taken in a trial of the OX40 agonist ivuxolimab. Receptors were obtained from an adult with an advanced solid tumor such as melanoma, head and neck, liver or kidney cancer.

The chain uses TRBV18 and TRBJ2-3; 11 bases map to TRBD2. This CDR3 comprises 16 residues. V lost 6 bases, J lost 5 bases, and 10 bases stayed unmatched. Germline V gene lookup returns CDR1 KGHSH and CDR2 LQKENI. This CDR3 reads CASSRPGLAGIDTQYF. The CDR3 nucleotides read TGTGCCAGCTCCCGCCCCGGACTAGCGGGTATAGATACGCAGTATTTT.

This clone has more than one count but fewer than ten. This sequence joins TRBV7-2 and TRBJ1-2; no definite D call. V was cut by 1 base and J by 4 bases, with 10 bases left in between. Germline V gene data show CDR1 as SGHTA and CDR2 as FQGNSA. The CDR3 covers 14 residues. CDR3 coding DNA: TGTGCCAGCAGCTTAGGACAAGGACCCTATGGCTACACCTTC. Amino acid sequence: CASSLGQGPYGYTF.

This chain connects TRBV18 to TRBJ1-1, with 7 bases that match TRBD1. The CDR3 sequence is 15 residues long. Trimming cost V 4 bases and J 1 base; bases outside gene matches: 6. The germline gives CDR1 KGHSH, CDR2 LQKENI. Here the CDR3 reads CASSLQTGSNTEAFF. CDR3 DNA sequence: TGTGCCAGCTCACTTCAGACAGGGTCGAACACTGAAGCTTTCTTT.

This chain uses TRBV10-1 with TRBJ1-2, with TRBD1 as a possible D gene (5 bases). Germline CDR1 WNHNN, CDR2 SYGVQD (reference sequence). This CDR3 contains 13 residues. V lost 6 bases and J lost 8, with 16 bases in between. CDR3 in amino acids: CASSAGRDSGYTF. Here the CDR3 DNA reads TGCGCCAGCAGCGCGGGACGGGATTCGGGCTACACCTTC.

The J gene is TRBJ1-6, the V gene TRBV7-3; 7 bases fit TRBD1. In germline, CDR1 is SGHTA, CDR2 FQGTGA. Losses at the gene ends were 5 bases for V and 0 bases for J; bases not matched to a gene: 4. The CDR3 has 16 amino acids. DNA of the CDR3: TGTGCCAGCAGCGTGACAGGGAGCTCCTATAATTCACCCCTCCACTTT. Protein: CASSVTGSSYNSPLHF.

The J gene is TRBJ1-3, the V gene TRBV5-1; D is undetermined. V lost 0 bases to trimming and J lost 8 bases, with 9 bases between them. Per the germline V gene, CDR1 is SGHRS and CDR2 is YFSETQ. The CDR3 contains 13 residues. CDR3 residues: CASSLEGGDTIYF. DNA of the CDR3: TGCGCCAGCAGCTTGGAGGGTGGCGACACCATATATTTT.

The V and J genes are TRBV6-5 and TRBJ1-3; no firm D call. CDR3 length equals 13 residues. Germline V CDR1 and CDR2: MNHEY, SVGAGI. Trimming stripped 8 bases from V and 8 bases from J, with 16 bases between. CDR3 in amino acids: CASGTVLTHTIYF. CDR3 sequence (DNA): TGTGCCAGCGGAACAGTTTTAACACACACCATATATTTT.

This clone was detected only a few times. The chain joins TRBV6-1 to TRBJ2-7; 9 bases fit TRBD1. This CDR3 has 14 amino acids. Germline trimming cut 5 bases from V and 9 bases from J; bases unmatched to any gene: 11. Germline CDR1 is MNHNS and CDR2 is SASEGT. This CDR3 reads CASSSGQGVVGQYF. The CDR3 DNA reads as TGTGCCAGCAGTTCGGGACAGGGCGTGGTTGGGCAGTACTTC.

The chain recombines TRBV14 with TRBJ2-7, with a weak D call TRBD1 (5 bases). Germline V gene sequence: CDR1 SGHDN, CDR2 FVKESK. This CDR3 has 16 residues. Trimming took 4 bases from V and 3 from J, leaving 19 bases between them. The CDR3 sequence is CASSPRHFYRIYEQYF. CDR3 DNA sequence: TGTGCCAGCAGCCCAAGACATTTCTACAGGATCTACGAGCAGTACTTC.

This sequence joins TRBV6-1 and TRBJ2-7; D unclear. Germline V gene data show CDR1 as MNHNS and CDR2 as SASEGT. V gave up 4 bases and J gave up 0 bases, with 16 bases separating them. The CDR3 spans 16 residues. The CDR3 DNA reads TGTGCCAGCAGTGTCGGAAGGGATTATAACTCCTACGAGCAGTACTTC. Residues: CASSVGRDYNSYEQYF.

The chain couples TRBV5-4 to TRBJ1-2, with D perhaps matching TRBD1 (5 bases). CDR1 SGHNT and CDR2 YYREEE come from the germline V gene (reference sequence). The CDR3 is 13 amino acids. Trimming removed 0 bases from V and 7 bases from J, with 10 bases in between. CDR3 sequence reads: CASSLGGAFGYTF. CDR3 bases: TGTGCCAGCAGCTTGGGCGGGGCGTTTGGCTACACCTTC.

The V and J genes are TRBV7-2 and TRBJ2-2; D possibly corresponds to TRBD1 (6 bases). Trimming removed 2 bases at V and 5 bases at J, with 15 bases between. The germline V gene has CDR1 SGHTA and CDR2 FQGNSA. CDR3 size: 16 residues. The CDR3 DNA sequence: TGTGCCAGCAGCTTAATGTTGGCCAGGGGAACCGGGGAGCTGTTTTTT. It specifies CASSLMLARGTGELFF.

The rearrangement uses TRBV5-1 and TRBJ2-3; TRBD2 aligns across 8 bases. Germline CDR1 and CDR2: SGHRS and YFSETQ. V gave up 4 bases and J gave up 4 bases; unmatched junction bases: 11. This CDR3 has 16 amino acids. In nucleotides, the CDR3 is TGCGCCAGCAGCCCCAGGGCCCCGGGACTAGCAGATACGCAGTATTTT. Amino acid sequence: CASSPRAPGLADTQYF.

The CDR3, as DNA: TGTGCCAGTAGTCCCTATAACACAGGGGGCGGTGTCAGCAATCAGCCCCAGCATTTT. Amino acid sequence: CASSPYNTGGGVSNQPQHF. This sequence joins TRBV19 and TRBJ1-5; TRBD1 aligns across 9 bases. The CDR3 runs 19 residues. Losses at the gene ends were 5 bases for V and 1 base for J; bases not matched to a gene: 15. Germline CDR1 is LNHDA and CDR2 is SQIVND (reference sequence).

The chain uses TRBV7-2 and TRBJ2-5; unclear D gene. Gene TRBJ2-7 matches the end of the DNA better, so the J call may be wrong. CDR3 length equals 14 residues. The germline gives CDR1 SGHTA, CDR2 FQGNSA. The CDR3 nucleotides are TGTGCCAGCAGCCCCTGGGCAGCCCCCTACGAGCAGTACTTC. Translated, it gives CASSPWAAPYEQYF.

The rearrangement links TRBV7-2 to TRBJ2-5; D could derive from TRBD1 or TRBD2 (6 bases each). V was shortened by 2 bases and J by 5 bases, with 12 bases between the two germline ends. CDR1 SGHTA and CDR2 FQGNSA come from the germline V gene. This CDR3 has 14 amino acids. The CDR3 DNA is TGTGCCAGCAGCTTATGGGGGGCTCGTGAGACCCAGTACTTC. This encodes CASSLWGARETQYF.

The chain is built from TRBV27 and TRBJ1-4; perhaps TRBD1 as D (5 bases). V was cut by 7 bases and J by 8 bases, with 14 bases left in between. The length of the CDR3 is 13 residues. Germline CDR1 is MNHEY and CDR2 is SMNVEV (reference sequence). For the CDR3, the DNA is TGTGCCAGCACGGGGGGTACGAAGGAAAAACTGTTTTTT. It codes for CASTGGTKEKLFF.

The rearrangement uses TRBV29-1 and TRBJ1-3, with D unclear. With 7 bases removed from V and 0 bases from J, the gap between germline ends came to 7 bases. The CDR3 loop spans 12 amino acids. Germline V CDR1 and CDR2: SQVTM, ANQGSEA. CDR3 region: CSARHSGNTIYF. The CDR3 nucleotides read TGCAGCGCACGACACTCTGGAAACACCATATATTTT. Complete variable domain (other parts from reference TRBV29-1 and TRBJ1-3): SAVISQKPSRDICQRGTSLTIQCQVDSQVTMMFWYRQQPGQSLTLIATANQGSEATYESGFVIDKFPISRPNLTFSTLTVSNMSPEDSSIYLCSARHSGNTIYFGEGSWLTVV.

V usage is TRBV13 and J usage is TRBJ2-3, with D perhaps matching TRBD2 (5 bases). The CDR3 is 14 amino acids. V lost 6 bases to trimming and J lost 3 bases, with 13 bases between them. Germline loops: CDR1 PRHDT, CDR2 FYEKMQ (reference sequence). The CDR3 region has the DNA TGTGCCAGCAGTCCCCGGAGGACTACAGATACGCAGTATTTT. Translating it yields CASSPRRTTDTQYF.

This chain uses TRBV7-2 with TRBJ2-2; D uncertain. Germline V gene data show CDR1 as SGHTA and CDR2 as FQGNSA. The CDR3 has 15 residues. V was trimmed by 0 bases and J by 1 base, leaving 6 bases between them. CDR3 nucleotides: TGTGCCAGCAGCTTAGCCCCAGGGAACACCGGGGAGCTGTTTTTT. It translates to CASSLAPGNTGELFF.

This rearrangement joins TRBV18 to TRBJ1-1, with 8 bases identical to TRBD1. Unmatched junction bases numbered 5, after V lost 3 bases and J lost 8 bases. The CDR3 totals 13 residues. CDR1 is KGHSH and CDR2 is LQKENI in the germline V gene. The CDR3 sequence: CASSPVGQGEAFF. The CDR3 region has the DNA TGTGCCAGCTCACCCGTCGGACAGGGCGAAGCTTTCTTT.

The chain combines TRBV19 with TRBJ2-2; weak D call: TRBD1 (6 bases). The CDR3 covers 14 residues. Trimming took 7 bases from V and 4 from J, leaving 13 bases between them. Germline-derived CDR1 and CDR2 are LNHDA and SQIVND (reference sequence). CDR3 region: CASTVQGRTGELFF. The CDR3 DNA follows: TGTGCCAGTACTGTACAGGGCCGCACCGGGGAGCTGTTTTTT.

CDR3 nucleotides: TGTGCCAGCAGTGTCTGGGGAGGTCAGCCCCAGCATTTT. Protein product: CASSVWGGQPQHF. V usage is TRBV6-5 and J usage is TRBJ1-5, with D hard to call. V lost 5 bases to trimming and J lost 6 bases, with 11 bases between them. The germline V gene encodes CDR1 MNHEY and CDR2 SVGAGI. This CDR3 spans 13 amino acids.

This chain joins TRBV6-1 and TRBJ1-5; no clear D. The CDR3 runs 16 residues. Germline-derived CDR1 and CDR2 are MNHNS and SASEGT. Deletions cut 1 base from V and 3 bases from J, with 13 bases between. The DNA for the CDR3 is TGTGCCAGCAGTGAAGTAGGGCTGGGAATCAATCAGCCCCAGCATTTT. Residues: CASSEVGLGINQPQHF.

The chain uses TRBV6-1 and TRBJ1-4; D remains ambiguous. The CDR3 totals 14 residues. Per the germline V gene, CDR1 is MNHNS and CDR2 is SASEGT. V lost 6 bases and J lost 0, with 8 bases in between. The CDR3 spells CASSLDATNEKLFF. The DNA of the CDR3 is TGTGCCAGCAGCCTGGACGCAACTAATGAAAAACTGTTTTTT.

The chain combines TRBV11-3 with TRBJ2-1; possibly TRBD2 for D (6 bases). The CDR3 contains 15 residues. Germline V CDR1 and CDR2: SGHNT, YENEEA. The V gene lost 1 base and the J gene lost 3 bases, with 10 bases spanning the gap. The CDR3 DNA is TGTGCCAGCAGCTTAGCCAGCGGGTACTACAATGAGCAGTTCTTC. It encodes CASSLASGYYNEQFF.

The V call is TRBV19, the J call TRBJ2-5; perhaps TRBD2 as D (5 bases). Trimming left V 5 bases short and J 1 base short, with 11 bases between. CDR1 and CDR2 (germline): LNHDA, SQIVND (reference sequence). This CDR3 has 14 residues. Here the CDR3 DNA reads TGTGCCAGTAGTGTGAGGGAAATCCAAGAGACCCAGTACTTC. Translated, it gives CASSVREIQETQYF.

The V and J genes are TRBV5-1 and TRBJ2-1, with D possibly being TRBD2 (6 bases). Trimming took off 2 bases at V and 7 bases at J, with 7 bases between the two ends. CDR3 length: 12 amino acids. Germline loops: CDR1 SGHRS, CDR2 YFSETQ. The CDR3 nucleotides are TGCGCCAGCAGCTTCGGGGGAAATGAGCAGTTCTTC. Translation: CASSFGGNEQFF.

This chain joins TRBV6-5 and TRBJ1-2; a possible D gene is TRBD1 (5 bases). The CDR3 runs 11 residues. V lost 5 bases and J 5 bases, leaving 6 bases between the germline ends. The germline CDR1 and CDR2 sequences are MNHEY and SVGAGI. The CDR3 DNA follows: TGTGCCAGCAGTAAGGGGTATGGCTACACCTTC. It encodes CASSKGYGYTF.

V gene TRBV2 combines with J gene TRBJ1-2; D call uncertain. This CDR3 region has 13 residues. Germline lookup yields CDR1 SNHLY and CDR2 FYNNEI. V lost 1 base to trimming and J lost 7 bases, with 10 bases between them. This chain's CDR3 is CASSEEGAAGYTF. The CDR3 DNA reads as TGTGCCAGCAGTGAAGAGGGTGCGGCTGGCTACACCTTC.